This T cell receptor (beta chain) came from a study of blood T cell repertoires in COVID-19 (dated by TCRdb to 2019 to 2021). Study-level background: Samples from collaborators originated in the United States, Italy and Spain and spanned both the acute and convalescent phases of COVID-19. The material from the prospective study consisted of cDNA or gDNA derived from T cells, B-cell-depleted T cells, or PBMCs. Samples came from the ongoing ImmuneRACE study (first 160 participants) plus 1,254 subjects from 6 global collaborators. Where available, HLA class I and class II types were taken from metadata supplied by the sample provider and were not determined by assay-based typing. A de-identified subject ID, COVID-19 status, age in years and sex were almost always included in the sample metadata. The dataset comprised deeply sampled blood TCRbeta repertoires from subjects exposed to, actively infected with, or recovered from COVID-19. The repertoires were made available in a free public database intended to serve as a resource for research on the immune response to SARS-CoV-2. Summary of the overall study and its limitations: The quantity of clinical and demographic metadata differed by source and by participant and was supplied without curation.

In regard to this clone: This receptor's antigen is unknown. No much larger clonotype is one base removed from it; base qualities were not supplied.

TCRbeta CDR3 regions were amplified from genomic DNA by means of the immunoSEQ Assay, a bias-controlled multiplex PCR. The study's processing was this. Within the assay, amplification of reference gene primers was used to estimate how many nucleated cells each sample contained. To quantify the absolute abundance of each unique TCRbeta CDR3 rearrangement, sequence reads were collapsed and filtered. Productive Simpson clonality was computed per sample as the square root of Simpson's diversity index over productive rearrangements. Sourced from immuneACCESS, this table was stored by TCRdb with only in-frame sequences that have V and J called. A share of the clones is absent; for the studies checked, an unresolved V gene accounts for under half, and the remainder has no known explanation. V and J calls and clone size follow that table, whereas D and trimming were derived from the DNA. Present in this sample are roughly 110,000 clones, approximately 84% of which were seen just once. About 3.6% of the sample lies in the top ten.

V loses 1 base at its end and J loses 6 bases; junction bases beyond the gene matches: 3. CDR1 and CDR2 are drawn from the germline V gene: SNHLY, FYNNEI. Including cysteine and phenylalanine, the CDR3 has 15 amino acids. CDR3 DNA is the only sequence kept; it has 45 bases, read in frame from the first base. Each collaborating institution followed its own protocols to collect whole blood in K2EDTA tubes. Collaborator samples were shipped for TCRbeta analysis as frozen whole blood, isolated PBMCs, or DNA extracted from either sample type. Sample: peripheral blood. The receptor was isolated from a man aged 40-50 years with acute or convalescent COVID-19. The sequence links TRBV2 to TRBJ2-3, with 11 bases aligning to TRBD2. The CDR3 protein: CASSEGLAGLDTQYF. The nucleotide sequence is given as TGTGCCAGCAGTGAAGGACTAGCGGGGTTGGATACGCAGTATTTT.